This T cell receptor (beta chain) appears in the sequencing data of a study of shared clonotypes between healthy human individuals. Study-wide results and caveats: It was the few donors that limited the genetic and exposure-history diversity represented.

The J segment lost 4 bases and the V segment lost 6 bases, leaving 7 bases of the junction unmatched. The CDR3 spans 15 residues. CDR1 is PRHDT and CDR2 is FYEKMQ in the germline V gene (reference sequence). This clone was seen more than once but under ten times. Antigen unknown. Repertoires were generated with immunoSEQ multiplex PCR, while TCRdb's copy carries only in-frame clones and drops some. The sample lists nearly 750,000 clones, about two thirds occurring once. CD4+ cells underwent separation, giving CD45RA+ naive and CD45RA-negative memory subsets. The chain uses TRBV13 and TRBJ2-2; 8 bases line up with TRBD1. The sequence came from a woman aged 25 to 39 in good health. The material sequenced was memory CD4+ T cells sorted from blood. Subset of the sample: CD45RA-negative fraction. The DNA of the CDR3 is TGTGCCAGCAGATGGACCGGACAGGGCACCGGGGAGCTGTTTTTT. Amino acid sequence: CASRWTGQGTGELFF.